These 3 T cell receptor beta chains share one sample of origin, sequenced in a study of PD-1 blockade in classical Hodgkin lymphoma. Documented time point: cycle 4 day 1 (C4D1), after more than five weeks of nivolumab. Each patient experienced a relapse that followed autologous stem cell transplantation, and brentuximab vedotin exposure varied. Sequencing was performed with immunoSEQ multiplex PCR; in TCRdb, only in-frame clones are kept and a portion is missing. The sample contains 75,000 to 100,000 clones, 85% to 95% of which appear only once. The specimen comprised peripheral blood mononuclear cells (PBMCs), sampled before the fourth cycle of nivolumab. The receptors derive from a human donor with classical Hodgkin lymphoma.

The gene calls are TRBV19 and TRBJ1-2; the match to TRBD1 covers 9 bases. The CDR3 length is 14 residues. Per germline, CDR1 LNHDA and CDR2 SQIVND (reference sequence). V lost 4 bases, J lost 8 bases, and 8 bases stayed unmatched. CDR3 amino acids: CASSSPGQGTGYTF. The CDR3 DNA reads TGTGCCAGTAGTAGCCCGGGACAGGGAACCGGCTACACCTTC.

The genes are TRBV2 and TRBJ1-2; D is undetermined. The germline V and J ends were trimmed by 7 bases and 4 bases, with 13 bases remaining between them. This CDR3 spans 13 amino acids. Germline values: CDR1 SNHLY, CDR2 FYNNEI. The CDR3 nucleotides read TGTGCCAGCAACCACGGCGCGTTCTATGGCTACACCTTC. Translating it yields CASNHGAFYGYTF.

The gene calls are TRBV6-5 and TRBJ2-5; unclear D gene. The CDR3 loop spans 15 amino acids. Germline CDR1 MNHEY, CDR2 SVGAGI. Trimming pared 0 bases from V and 2 bases from J, leaving 10 bases between. CDR3 amino acids: CASSYSMKGQETQYF. The CDR3 coding sequence is TGTGCCAGCAGTTACTCGATGAAGGGACAAGAGACCCAGTACTTC.